These 26 T cell receptor beta chains originate from one sample sequenced in a study of T cells in Graves' hyperthyroidism and ophthalmopathy. TCR beta CDR3 sequences were amplified from RNA transcripts. In the first-round RT-PCR of the TCR CDR3, the HTBI primer set was used. One entry per CDR3 protein, called by TCRdb with MiXCR from the multiplex PCR reads. This table has 300,000 to 350,000 distinct CDR3 sequences, about a sixth appearing once. The source material was blood. These receptors originate from a woman aged 40 to 55 with Graves' ophthalmopathy.

The chain uses TRBV12-3 or TRBV12-4 and TRBJ1-2, with 8 bases that match TRBD1. The CDR3 is 14 amino acids. V lost 6 bases to trimming and J lost 3 bases; unmatched junction nucleotides: 6. Written as DNA, the CDR3 is TGTGCCAGCAGGACAGGGGACCCCTACTATGGCTACACCTTC. It codes for CASRTGDPYYGYTF.

Regarding this clonotype: A much larger clone differs by one base, so this may be a read error. The chain couples TRBV12-3 or TRBV12-4 to TRBJ2-7; TRBD1 or TRBD2 may be the D gene (6 bases each). CDR3 length equals 14 residues. The DNA of the CDR3 is TGTGCCAGCAGTTTAAGGGGGGCCCACTACGGGCAGTACTTC. Translation: CASSLRGAHYGQYF.

In this sample, this clonotype turned up many times. In DNA form, the CDR3 reads TGTGCCAGCAGCTTATCAGGGATCGAGACCCAGTACTTC. Protein sequence: CASSLSGIETQYF. This chain joins TRBV7-9 and TRBJ2-5; tentatively, D is TRBD1 (5 bases). The V gene lost 2 bases and the J gene lost 5 bases, with 9 bases spanning the gap. CDR1 and CDR2 (germline): SEHNR, FQNEAQ (reference sequence). The CDR3 runs to 13 residues.

This clonotype was found many times. The genes are TRBV20-1 and TRBJ1-1, with D unclear. Trimming cost V 0 bases and J 1 base, with 12 bases left between them. The CDR3 is made up of 15 amino acids. Germline V CDR1 and CDR2: DFQATT, SNEGSKA (reference sequence). CDR3 sequence reads: CSARDPTDWNTEAFF. CDR3 nucleotide sequence: TGCAGTGCTAGAGACCCCACCGACTGGAACACTGAAGCTTTCTTT.

This clonotype occurred many times. V and J are TRBV12-3 or TRBV12-4 and TRBJ1-1; perhaps TRBD1 as D (6 bases). The CDR3 extends over 15 amino acids. Trimming took off 4 bases at V and 8 bases at J, with 20 bases between the two ends. As DNA, the CDR3 is TGTGCCAGCAGTTCTCAGTGGGGGGCACTAGCAGAAGCTTTCTTT. It encodes CASSSQWGALAEAFF.

This clonotype was recorded many times. The V call is TRBV29-1, the J call TRBJ2-2; D is ambiguous. From germline, CDR1 is SQVTM and CDR2 ANQGSEA. V was clipped by 1 base and J by 0 bases, with 6 bases between them. CDR3 length equals 14 residues. CDR3 coding DNA: TGCAGCGTTGAAGTCGGCCCGAACACCGGGGAGCTGTTTTTT. Protein sequence: CSVEVGPNTGELFF.

The sample holds many counts of this clonotype. This chain uses TRBV11-2 with TRBJ2-5; TRBD1 is a possible D gene (5 bases). Germline V CDR1 and CDR2: SGHAT, FQNNGV. V was pared by 5 bases and J by 4 bases, with 17 bases between. CDR3 size: 15 residues. CDR3 residues: CASSPSWQGLETQYF. The CDR3, as DNA: TGTGCCAGCAGCCCCTCTTGGCAGGGTTTAGAGACCCAGTACTTC. Using reference TRBV11-2 and TRBJ2-5 for the parts outside the CDR3, the full variable domain is EAGVAQSPRYKIIEKRQSVAFWCNPISGHATLYWYQQILGQGPKLLIQFQNNGVVDDSQLPKDRFSAERLKGVDSTLKIQPAKLEDSAVYLCASSPSWQGLETQYFGPGTRLLVL.

The chain uses TRBV12-3 or TRBV12-4 and TRBJ2-7, with D perhaps TRBD1 (6 bases). CDR3 size: 13 residues. V lost 6 bases and J lost 7, with 16 bases in between. CDR3 sequence reads: CASRPNRVEEQYF. Here the CDR3 DNA reads TGTGCCAGCAGACCCAACAGGGTTGAAGAGCAGTACTTC.

Turning to this clonotype: Being one base from a much bigger clone, this may be a read error. This CDR3 fails to terminate in the conserved phenylalanine or tryptophan, so it likely reflects a read error. This rearrangement joins TRBV19 to TRBJ2-2; D may be TRBD1 (6 bases). Per the germline V gene, CDR1 is LNHDA and CDR2 is SQIVND (reference sequence). The CDR3 totals 13 residues. With 8 bases removed from V and 6 bases from J, the gap between germline ends came to 13 bases. Here the CDR3 DNA reads TGTGCCAGTCTACAGGGTACCGCCGGGGAGCTGTTTCTT. Protein product: CASLQGTAGELFL.

This clonotype appeared many times. The rearrangement links TRBV28 to TRBJ2-5; TRBD1 matches at 7 bases. This CDR3 is 13 amino acids long. V lost 8 bases, J lost 6 bases, and 9 bases stayed unmatched. Germline loops: CDR1 MDHEN, CDR2 SYDVKM. The CDR3 bases are TGTGCCAGCCGAAGAACAGGGGAGCAGACCCAGTACTTC. This translates into CASRRTGEQTQYF.

This chain links TRBV12-5 with TRBJ1-1; D remains ambiguous. Germline CDR1 LGHNT, CDR2 FRNRAP. This CDR3 has 13 amino acids. Trimming pared 4 bases from V and 4 bases from J, leaving 10 bases between. The CDR3 DNA sequence: TGTGCTAGTGGTTGGAAAGGCGGCACTGAAGCTTTCTTT. As protein: CASGWKGGTEAFF. The full variable domain, rest sourced from reference TRBV12-5 and TRBJ1-1, is DARVTQTPRHKVTEMGQEVTMRCQPILGHNTVFWYRQTMMQGLELLAYFRNRAPLDDSGMPKDRFSAEMPDATLATLKIQPSEPRDSAVYFCASGWKGGTEAFFGQGTRLTVV.

This clonotype came up many times. The rearrangement links TRBV28 to TRBJ2-7, with TRBD2 identical over 10 bases. Unmatched junction bases numbered 2, after V lost 3 bases and J lost 3 bases. The germline gives CDR1 MDHEN, CDR2 SYDVKM. This CDR3 is built from 14 residues. For the CDR3, the DNA is TGTGCCAGCAGTTTTAGCGGGAGGATCTACGAGCAGTACTTC. This encodes CASSFSGRIYEQYF.

The table lists this clonotype with many counts. V is TRBV3-1 and J is TRBJ2-5; a possible D gene is TRBD2 (6 bases). The CDR3 length is 15 residues. The ends were cut back, 2 bases at V and 1 base at J, with 11 bases in the middle. CDR1 is LGHDT, CDR2 YNNKEL, per germline (reference sequence). CDR3 sequence reads: CASSQPRGIQETQYF. CDR3 coding DNA: TGTGCCAGCAGCCAACCTCGCGGGATCCAAGAGACCCAGTACTTC.

This clonotype was seen ten or more times. The V gene is TRBV27, the J gene TRBJ1-2, with D unresolved. The CDR3 is 13 residues long. Germline-derived CDR1 and CDR2 are MNHEY and SMNVEV (reference sequence). V lost 8 bases and J 0 bases, leaving 10 bases between the germline ends. The CDR3 loop reads CASGPRSNYGYTF. The CDR3 DNA follows: TGTGCCAGCGGCCCTAGATCTAACTATGGCTACACCTTC.

This clonotype was seen repeatedly, ten times or more. This chain joins TRBV4-1 and TRBJ2-7, with D perhaps TRBD2 (6 bases). CDR3 length: 16 residues. V dropped 3 bases and J dropped 2 bases, with 17 bases sitting between them. CDR1 MGHRA and CDR2 YSYEKL come from the germline V gene. CDR3 sequence (DNA): TGCGCCAGCAGCCACGGGAGTTCTAGTGCCCCCTACGAGCAGTACTTC. Translated, it gives CASSHGSSSAPYEQYF.

This chain links TRBV2 with TRBJ2-7; no clear D gene. V lost 0 bases to trimming and J lost 6 bases, with 12 bases between them. Per germline, CDR1 SNHLY and CDR2 FYNNEI. The CDR3 covers 14 residues. CDR3 sequence: CASSEAMTMSEQYF. The DNA for the CDR3 is TGTGCCAGCAGTGAAGCCATGACAATGTCCGAGCAGTACTTC.

This clonotype was detected many times. V and J are TRBV30 and TRBJ1-1; D is unresolved. CDR1 GTSNPN and CDR2 SVGIG come from the germline V gene (reference sequence). This CDR3 is 13 amino acids long. Between the trimmed V and J ends, which lost 0 bases and 0 bases, there was a span of 5 bases. The CDR3, as DNA: TGTGCCTGGAGTGTGGCGCTGAACACTGAAGCTTTCTTT. It yields the protein CAWSVALNTEAFF.

This clonotype was recorded many times. The CDR3 nucleotides are TGTGCCAGCAGTCCCCGGACAGGGATGAATTCCTACGAGCAGTACTTC. Its translation: CASSPRTGMNSYEQYF. The chain has TRBV12-3 or TRBV12-4 and TRBJ2-7; 8 bases line up with TRBD1. V was clipped by 5 bases and J by 1 base; unmatched bases: 10. The CDR3 runs to 16 residues.

This clonotype was seen ten or more times. The chain is built from TRBV5-1 and TRBJ2-2, with D uncertain. Germline CDR1 is SGHRS and CDR2 is YFSETQ. V was trimmed by 2 bases and J by 5 bases, leaving 7 bases between them. This CDR3 region has 13 residues. CDR3 bases: TGCGCCAGCAGCTTCAAAATTACCGGGGAGCTGTTTTTT. It is translated as CASSFKITGELFF.

This clonotype was observed many times. The chain employs TRBV6-5 and TRBJ1-2, with TRBD1 identical over 11 bases. The CDR3 consists of 16 residues. V shed 4 bases and J 8 bases; nucleotides not matched to a gene: 12. Germline V gene data show CDR1 as MNHEY and CDR2 as SVGAGI. DNA of the CDR3: TGTGCCAGCAGTTGGTCGTCGGACAGGGGGCGTGGAGGCTACACCTTC. Encoded protein: CASSWSSDRGRGGYTF.

This clonotype has ten or more counts. V usage is TRBV20-1 and J usage is TRBJ2-7, with D perhaps matching TRBD2 (5 bases). CDR1 is DFQATT, CDR2 SNEGSKA, per germline (reference sequence). V lost 6 bases and J lost 3, with 18 bases in between. This CDR3 has 14 amino acids. Here the CDR3 reads CSAPQRGRGYEQYF. For the CDR3, the DNA is TGCAGTGCGCCCCAACGGGGAAGAGGCTACGAGCAGTACTTC.

This clonotype has a count of ten or more. The gene calls are TRBV4-1 and TRBJ1-1; D possibly corresponds to TRBD1 (5 bases). V lost 3 bases, J lost 2 bases, and 16 bases lay in between. This CDR3 is 16 amino acids long. CDR1 is MGHRA and CDR2 is YSYEKL in the germline V gene. The CDR3 loop is CASSHKLQGSNTEAFF. The CDR3 bases are TGCGCCAGCAGCCACAAACTTCAGGGAAGTAACACTGAAGCTTTCTTT.

This clonotype was counted many times. V gene TRBV11-2 combines with J gene TRBJ2-3, with D perhaps matching TRBD1 or TRBD2 (6 bases each). The CDR3 contains 16 residues. With 0 bases removed from V and 1 base from J, the gap between germline ends came to 11 bases. The germline gives CDR1 SGHAT, CDR2 FQNNGV. CDR3 sequence: CASSLEGAGRTDTQYF. DNA of the CDR3: TGTGCCAGCAGCTTAGAGGGGGCGGGGCGCACAGATACGCAGTATTTT.

Turning to this clonotype: A junction end diverges from the germline sequence, so it may reflect a read error. V usage is TRBV7-8 and J usage is TRBJ2-7; possible D gene TRBD1, 5 bases. CDR1 SGHVS and CDR2 FQNEAQ come from the germline V gene. The CDR3 has 12 residues. The CDR3 here is CASIRVPYEQSF. The CDR3 region has the DNA TGTGCCAGCATCAGGGTCCCCTACGAGCAGTCCTTC.

This clonotype was counted many times. This chain connects TRBV10-3 to TRBJ2-7; D gene unclear. The CDR3 contains 14 residues. Germline loops: CDR1 ENHRY, CDR2 SYGVKD. Trimming stripped 2 bases from V and 3 bases from J, with 11 bases between. The CDR3 spells CAISEAQPNYEQYF. CDR3 bases: TGTGCCATCAGTGAGGCCCAGCCGAACTACGAGCAGTACTTC.

This clonotype was seen ten or more times. V is TRBV2 and J is TRBJ1-2, with D uncertain. The CDR3 is 12 residues long. The germline gives CDR1 SNHLY, CDR2 FYNNEI. V lost 3 bases and J 7 bases, leaving 9 bases between the germline ends. The DNA for the CDR3 is TGTGCCAGCAGTGACCGAGGGTTTGGCTACACCTTC. It translates to CASSDRGFGYTF.